The sample holds one count of the clone carrying this T cell receptor beta chain. What it binds is unknown. The people who gave samples were healthy Caucasians from Russia, aged roughly 6 to 90. V lost 4 bases, J lost 11 bases, and 24 bases lay in between. This CDR3 region has 15 residues. Germline V gene data show CDR1 as SGHNT and CDR2 as YYREEE (reference sequence). These data originate in a study of blood T cells in healthy people across ages. Findings of the study overall: The study lacked donor CMV status, which possibly confounded expanded clonotype changes. TCR beta diversity tracked closely with naive T cell percentage.

Then a second PCR, running roughly 7 to 11 cycles, was carried out with a sample-barcoded 5' primer and a J-beta primer mix. With 12 random nucleotides, a template-switch adaptor tagged each individual cDNA molecule. TCRdb redid the calling of the 5' RACE reads with MiXCR, one entry per CDR3 protein. The repertoire holds about 810,000 distinct CDR3 sequences, with under 40% as singletons. The sample comprised blood. The chain joins TRBV5-4 to TRBJ2-5, with D possibly being TRBD2 (6 bases). The sequence came from a man between 18 and 35 years old in good health. The CDR3 spells CASSPELAAYNEQYF. As DNA, the CDR3 is TGTGCCAGCAGCCCTGAACTAGCCGCCTACAATGAGCAGTACTTC. The full variable domain, its missing parts supplied by reference TRBV5-4 and TRBJ2-5, is ETGVTQSPTHLIKTRGQQVTLRCSSQSGHNTVSWYQQALGQGPQFIFQYYREEENGRGNFPPRFSGLQFPNYSSELNVNALELDDSALYLCASSPELAAYNEQYFGPGTRLLVL.